This T cell receptor (beta chain) stems from a study of control samples from healthy donors and cancer patients. Produced via immunoSEQ multiplex PCR; TCRdb's table is partial and in-frame only. The sample carries about 95,000 clones, 85% recorded once. The germline gives CDR1 SGHDT, CDR2 YYEEEE. The CDR3 length is 15 residues. Trimming cost V 3 bases and J 4 bases; bases outside gene matches: 9. The chain has TRBV5-6 and TRBJ1-2, with 7 bases aligning to TRBD1. The sequence was obtained from a man aged 25-45 years in good health. The sample was blood. The CDR3 protein is CASSSTTGPSYGYTF. The CDR3 bases are TGTGCCAGCAGCTCGACGACAGGGCCCTCCTATGGCTACACCTTC. The full variable domain, with the rest looked up from reference TRBV5-6 and TRBJ1-2, is DAGVTQSPTHLIKTRGQQVTLRCSPKSGHDTVSWYQQALGQGPQFIFQYYEEEERQRGNFPDRFSGHQFPNYSSELNVNALLLGDSALYLCASSSTTGPSYGYTFGSGTRLTVV.